This T cell receptor (beta chain) stems from a study of T-cell reconstitution after alpha-beta-depleted transplantation in children. With regard to this clonotype: Its antigen is not known.

Findings and limits, study-wide: There were some patients whose high TCRbeta diversity at day 60 came from surviving recipient T cells and thymic progenitors.

CDR1 LGHDT and CDR2 YNNKEL come from the germline V gene (reference sequence). The junction had 0 bases not matched to a gene; V was cut back by 1 base and J by 2 bases. This CDR3 contains 15 residues. Preparation of the TCRbeta library used unique molecular identifiers. MiXCR, applied by TCRdb to the PCR reads, yields one record per CDR3 protein. The table shows 500,000 to 750,000 distinct CDR3 sequences, with more than 20% occurring only once. The sequence was obtained from a boy under two years old with Wiskott-Aldrich syndrome, due to receive a stem cell transplant. The rearrangement links TRBV3-1 to TRBJ1-2; 11 nucleotides line up with TRBD1. This specimen consisted of PBMCs, obtained before TCRalphabeta/CD19-depleted stem cell transplant. The CDR3 DNA is TGTGCCAGCAGCCAAGGGACAGGGGGCAACTATGGCTACACCTTC. It yields the protein CASSQGTGGNYGYTF.